The entry that follows covers one TCR beta chain sequence. Its antigen is still unknown. Base-call qualities are not available, and no considerably larger clone is one nucleotide away. The treatment or condition label corresponds to: roughly 19 received Ad26.COV2.S at low or high dose, single or two shots; roughly five received placebo; per-sample allocation not given. For vaccine and placebo recipients, repertoires were sequenced using samples collected on day 63 after the first injection. Between 29 July and 7 August 2020, Cohort 1b enrolled around 24 adults aged 18-55 years at one site in Boston, USA. Ad26.COV2.S consisted of a replication-incompetent adenovirus type 26 vector by which a prefusion-stabilized SARS-CoV-2 spike protein from the original Wuhan strain was expressed. The immunoSEQ Assay was the method used to sequence TCRbeta CDR3 regions. After extraction, genomic DNA underwent amplification by bias-controlled multiplex PCR, followed by high-throughput sequencing. The original pipeline was this. To quantify the absolute abundance of each unique TCRbeta CDR3 region, sequences were collapsed and filtered. T cell fraction was estimated by normalizing TCRbeta template counts to usable DNA, which was measured by amplifying reference genes present in all nucleated cells. Repertoire TCRs were annotated as SARS-CoV-2-specific when V gene, CDR3 amino acid sequence and J gene were exactly matched to a known reactive TCR set. The reference SARS-CoV-2 TCR set came from MIRA and was filtered for enrichment in COVID-19-positive ImmuneCODE repertoires, removing public or cross-reactive TCRs. Drawing on the MIRA antigens, annotated TCRs were analysed further at the level of specific ORF or position within ORF. Depth was the summed frequency of annotated unique rearrangements, while breadth was defined as annotated unique rearrangements over total unique productive rearrangements. Two-sided Wilcoxon rank-sum tests were applied when comparing TCR breadth between groups. TCRdb mirrors the immuneACCESS table, restricted to in-frame sequences. Some clones are absent from its copies; in checked studies, under half trace to an unresolved V gene, and the reason for the others is unknown. Clonal size and the V and J genes are those of that table, whereas D and trimming came from the DNA. This sample holds some 480,000 clones; around 90% were observed only once. 9.5% to 15% of the sample is taken by the ten largest.

Taken from cysteine to phenylalanine, the CDR3 has 17 residues. The sequence is cut down to CDR3 DNA, 51 bases in frame from base 1. The germline V gene encodes CDR1 SGDLS and CDR2 YYNGEE. The junction shows trimming of 4 bases on V and 7 bases on J, plus 23 bases between the germline ends. This sample is drawn from a study of Ad26.COV2.S vaccination and SARS-CoV-2 variants (dated by TCRdb to the early 2020s). With respect to the entire study: Donors in the vaccine arm were drawn from COV1001, a multicentre, randomized, double-blind, placebo-controlled phase I-IIa trial testing Ad26.COV2.S in healthy adults. Ad26.COV2.S was administered intramuscularly at 5 x 10^10 or 1 x 10^11 viral particles, either as a single shot or as two shots given 56 days apart. TCRbeta repertoire sequencing served as the tool for gauging how specific and how broad the SARS-CoV-2-reactive T cell receptors were following Ad26.COV2.S vaccination. A total of 32 samples were included in the TCR-sequenced set, comprising around 19 Ad26.COV2.S vaccine recipients, 5 placebo recipients and 8 SARS-CoV-2 convalescent individuals. Trial participants were randomized into five groups of five, in which low-dose or high-dose Ad26.COV2.S was given once or twice, or placebo was given on both occasions. Blinding of investigators to trial group allocation was maintained during experiments and outcome assessment. Overall results and qualifications from the work: Comparable non-spike TCR breadth was observed between vaccine and placebo recipients, consistent with only spike being contained in the vaccine. The study was not powered to compare responses between vaccine doses or regimens. After vaccination, spike-specific CD8+ and CD4+ T cell responses were reported to show substantial breadth. Spike-specific TCR breadth was higher in Ad26.COV2.S recipients than in placebo recipients (P = 0.0014). The authors noted that total T cell responses may have been underestimated by the TCR breadth and depth analyses.

This receptor chain uses TRBV9 and TRBJ2-2; D gene: possibly TRBD2, on 6 matching bases. Sequences were derived from peripheral blood, sampled in a trial of Ad26.COV2.S vaccine versus placebo. The TCR was taken from a person between 18 and 65 years old who received the Ad26.COV2.S COVID-19 vaccine or a placebo. The CDR3: CASSFEPSALSGGELFF. The DNA sequence is as follows: TGTGCCAGCAGCTTCGAGCCCTCGGCGCTTAGCGGCGGGGAGCTGTTTTTT.